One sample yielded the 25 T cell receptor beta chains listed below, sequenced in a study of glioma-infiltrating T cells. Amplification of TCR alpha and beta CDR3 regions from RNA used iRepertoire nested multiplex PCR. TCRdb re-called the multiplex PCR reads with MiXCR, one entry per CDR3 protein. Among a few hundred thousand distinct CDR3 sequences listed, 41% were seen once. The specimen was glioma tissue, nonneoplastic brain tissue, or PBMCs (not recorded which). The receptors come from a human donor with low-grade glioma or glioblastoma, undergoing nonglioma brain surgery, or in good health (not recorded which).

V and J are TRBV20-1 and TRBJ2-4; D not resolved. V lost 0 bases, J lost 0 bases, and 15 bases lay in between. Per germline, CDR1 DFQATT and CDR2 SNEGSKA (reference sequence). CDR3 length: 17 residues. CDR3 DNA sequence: TGCAGTGCTAGAGATGAGGCCGGGTGGGGAGCCAAAAACATTCAGTACTTC. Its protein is CSARDEAGWGAKNIQYF.

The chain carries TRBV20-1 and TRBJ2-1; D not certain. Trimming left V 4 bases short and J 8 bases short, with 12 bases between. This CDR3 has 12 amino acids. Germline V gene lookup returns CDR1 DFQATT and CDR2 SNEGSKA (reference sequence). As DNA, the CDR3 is TGCAGTGCTAAAGGCACCGTGGATGAGCAGTTCTTC. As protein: CSAKGTVDEQFF.

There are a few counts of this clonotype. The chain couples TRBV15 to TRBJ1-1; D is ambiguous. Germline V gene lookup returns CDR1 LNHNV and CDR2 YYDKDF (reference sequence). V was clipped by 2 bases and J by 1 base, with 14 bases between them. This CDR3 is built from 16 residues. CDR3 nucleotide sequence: TGTGCCACCAGCAGACCTCGAGACCGAGAGAACACTGAAGCTTTCTTT. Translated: CATSRPRDRENTEAFF. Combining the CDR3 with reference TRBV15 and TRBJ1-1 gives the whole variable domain DAMVIQNPRYQVTQFGKPVTLSCSQTLNHNVMYWYQQKSSQAPKLLFHYYDKDFNNEADTPDNFQSRRPNTSFCFLDIRSPGLGDTAMYLCATSRPRDRENTEAFFGQGTRLTVV.

In DNA, the CDR3 is TGTGCCAGCAGTCTACAAAACCCGACGGCCAGGACTAAAGCTTTCTTT. Its protein product is CASSLQNPTARTKAFF. The chain recombines TRBV6-6 with TRBJ1-1; D is uncertain. The CDR3 consists of 16 residues. Deletions cut 5 bases from V and 9 bases from J, with 25 bases between. CDR1 MNHNY and CDR2 SVGAGI come from the germline V gene (reference sequence).

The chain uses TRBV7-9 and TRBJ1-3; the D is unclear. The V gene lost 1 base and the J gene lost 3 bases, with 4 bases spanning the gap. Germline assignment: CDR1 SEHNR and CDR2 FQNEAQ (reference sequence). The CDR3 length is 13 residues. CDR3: CASSLEIGNTIYF. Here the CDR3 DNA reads TGTGCCAGCAGCTTAGAGATTGGAAACACCATATATTTT.

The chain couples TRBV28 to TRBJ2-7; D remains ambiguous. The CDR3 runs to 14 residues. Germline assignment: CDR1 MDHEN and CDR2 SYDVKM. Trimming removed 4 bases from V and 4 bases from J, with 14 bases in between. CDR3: CASSSPNRLYEQYF. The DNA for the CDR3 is TGTGCCAGCAGTTCTCCAAACCGCTTATACGAGCAGTACTTC.

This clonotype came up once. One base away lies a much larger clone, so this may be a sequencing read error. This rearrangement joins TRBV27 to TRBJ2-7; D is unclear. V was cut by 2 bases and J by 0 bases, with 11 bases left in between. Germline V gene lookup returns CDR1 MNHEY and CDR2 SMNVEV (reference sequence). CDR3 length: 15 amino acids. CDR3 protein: CASSLPSSNSYEQYF. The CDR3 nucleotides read TGTGCCAGCAGTTTACCGAGCTCCAACTCCTACGAGCAGTACTTC.

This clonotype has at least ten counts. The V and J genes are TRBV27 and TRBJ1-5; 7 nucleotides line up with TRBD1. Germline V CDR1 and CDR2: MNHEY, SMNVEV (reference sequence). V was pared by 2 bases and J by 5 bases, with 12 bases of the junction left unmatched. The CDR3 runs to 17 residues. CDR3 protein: CASSLRGTVGPHQPQHF. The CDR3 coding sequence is TGTGCCAGCAGTTTAAGGGGGACAGTCGGGCCCCATCAGCCCCAGCATTTT.

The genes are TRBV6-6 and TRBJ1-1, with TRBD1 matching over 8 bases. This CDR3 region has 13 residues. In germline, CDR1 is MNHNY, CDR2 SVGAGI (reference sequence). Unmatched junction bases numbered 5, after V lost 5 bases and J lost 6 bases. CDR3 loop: CASSPPGGPEAFF. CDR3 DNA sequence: TGTGCCAGCAGTCCTCCAGGGGGCCCTGAAGCTTTCTTT.

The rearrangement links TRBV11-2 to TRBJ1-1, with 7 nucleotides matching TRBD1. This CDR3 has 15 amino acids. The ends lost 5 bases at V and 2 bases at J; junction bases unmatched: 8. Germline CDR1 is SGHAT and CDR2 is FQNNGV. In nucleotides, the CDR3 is TGTGCCAGCAGCGCCGGCAGACAGGGCAACACTGAAGCTTTCTTT. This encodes CASSAGRQGNTEAFF.

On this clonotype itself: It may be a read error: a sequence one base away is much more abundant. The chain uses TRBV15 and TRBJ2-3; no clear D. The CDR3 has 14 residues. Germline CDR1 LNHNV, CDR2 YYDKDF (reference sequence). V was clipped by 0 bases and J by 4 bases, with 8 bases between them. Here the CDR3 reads CATSRDHRSDTQYF. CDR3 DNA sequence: TGTGCCACCAGCAGAGATCACCGTTCAGATACGCAGTATTTT.

The CDR3 DNA reads TGCAGTGCCTTACCCCTCGGGACTAGCGGGACCTCGAACACCGGGGAGCTGTTTTTT. Amino acid sequence: CSALPLGTSGTSNTGELFF. The chain couples TRBV20-1 to TRBJ2-2; 13 nucleotides line up with TRBD2. The ends lost 6 bases at V and 0 bases at J; junction bases unmatched: 13. Germline-derived CDR1 and CDR2 are DFQATT and SNEGSKA (reference sequence). The CDR3 is made up of 19 amino acids.

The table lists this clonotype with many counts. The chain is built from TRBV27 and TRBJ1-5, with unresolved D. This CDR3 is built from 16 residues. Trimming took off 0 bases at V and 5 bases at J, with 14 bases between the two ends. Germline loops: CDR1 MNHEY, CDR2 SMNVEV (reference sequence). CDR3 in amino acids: CASSLSGAGLYQPQHF. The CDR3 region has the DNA TGTGCCAGCAGTTTATCAGGCGCAGGACTATATCAGCCCCAGCATTTT.

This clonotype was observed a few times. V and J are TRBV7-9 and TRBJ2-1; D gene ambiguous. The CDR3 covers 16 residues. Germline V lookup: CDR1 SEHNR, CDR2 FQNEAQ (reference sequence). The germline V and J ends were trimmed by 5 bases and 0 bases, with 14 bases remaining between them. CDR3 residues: CASSPLGHRSYNEQFF. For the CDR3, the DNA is TGTGCCAGCAGCCCTCTGGGCCATCGCTCCTACAATGAGCAGTTCTTC. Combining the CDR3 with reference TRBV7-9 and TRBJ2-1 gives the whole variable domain DTGVSQNPRHKITKRGQNVTFRCDPISEHNRLYWYRQTLGQGPEFLTYFQNEAQLEKSRLLSDRFSAERPKGSFSTLEIQRTEQGDSAMYLCASSPLGHRSYNEQFFGPGTRLTVL.

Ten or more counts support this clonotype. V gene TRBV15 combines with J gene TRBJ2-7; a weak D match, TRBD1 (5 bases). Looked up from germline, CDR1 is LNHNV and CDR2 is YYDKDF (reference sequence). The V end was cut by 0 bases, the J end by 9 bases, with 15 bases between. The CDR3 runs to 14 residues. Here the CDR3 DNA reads TGTGCCACCAGCAGAGATACAGGCGGCGTGGGGCAGTACTTC. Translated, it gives CATSRDTGGVGQYF. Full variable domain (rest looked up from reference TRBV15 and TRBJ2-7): DAMVIQNPRYQVTQFGKPVTLSCSQTLNHNVMYWYQQKSSQAPKLLFHYYDKDFNNEADTPDNFQSRRPNTSFCFLDIRSPGLGDTAMYLCATSRDTGGVGQYFGPGTRLTVT.

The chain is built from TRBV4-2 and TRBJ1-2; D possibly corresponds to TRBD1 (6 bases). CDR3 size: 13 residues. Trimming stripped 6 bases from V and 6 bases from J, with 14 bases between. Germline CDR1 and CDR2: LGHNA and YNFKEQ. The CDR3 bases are TGTGCCAGCAGACAAACAGGGAACGATGGCTACACCTTC. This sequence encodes CASRQTGNDGYTF.

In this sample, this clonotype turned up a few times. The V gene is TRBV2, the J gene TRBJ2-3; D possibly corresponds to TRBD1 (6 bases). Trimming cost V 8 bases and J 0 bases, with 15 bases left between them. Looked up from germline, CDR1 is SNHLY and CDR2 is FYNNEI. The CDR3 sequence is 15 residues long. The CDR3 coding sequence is TGTGCCAGCCTCTCACAGGGAACTAGCACAGATACGCAGTATTTT. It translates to CASLSQGTSTDTQYF.

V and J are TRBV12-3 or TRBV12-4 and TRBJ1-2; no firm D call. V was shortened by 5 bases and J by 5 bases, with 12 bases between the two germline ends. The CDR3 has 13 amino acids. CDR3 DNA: TGTGCCAGCAGTCCGAGGCCCGGATATGGCTACACCTTC. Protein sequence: CASSPRPGYGYTF.

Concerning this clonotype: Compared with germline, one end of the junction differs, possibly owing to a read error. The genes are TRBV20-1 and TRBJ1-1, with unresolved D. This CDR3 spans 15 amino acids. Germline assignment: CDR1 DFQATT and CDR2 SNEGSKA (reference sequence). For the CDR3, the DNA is TGCAGTGCTCCTGACCCTCCTAGAGGGAACACTAAAGCTTTCTTT. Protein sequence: CSAPDPPRGNTKAFF.

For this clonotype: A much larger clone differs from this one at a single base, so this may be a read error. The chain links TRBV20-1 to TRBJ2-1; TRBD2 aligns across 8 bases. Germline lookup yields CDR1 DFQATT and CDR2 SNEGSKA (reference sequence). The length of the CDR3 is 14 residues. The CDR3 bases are TGCAGTGCTGAAGGGACTAGGGGTTACAGTGAGCAGTTCTTC. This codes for CSAEGTRGYSEQFF.

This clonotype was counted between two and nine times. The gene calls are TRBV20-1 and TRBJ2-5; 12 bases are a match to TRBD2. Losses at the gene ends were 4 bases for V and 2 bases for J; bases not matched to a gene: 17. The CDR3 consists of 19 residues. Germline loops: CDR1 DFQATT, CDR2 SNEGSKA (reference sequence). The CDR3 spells CSATRPPGLAGHPQETQYF. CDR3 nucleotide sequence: TGCAGTGCTACCCGTCCTCCGGGACTAGCGGGCCACCCGCAAGAGACCCAGTACTTC.

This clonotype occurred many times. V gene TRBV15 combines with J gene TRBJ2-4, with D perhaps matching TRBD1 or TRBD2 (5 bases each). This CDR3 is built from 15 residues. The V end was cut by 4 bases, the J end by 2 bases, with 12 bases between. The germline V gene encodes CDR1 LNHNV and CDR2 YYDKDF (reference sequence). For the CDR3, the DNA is TGTGCCACCAGCATCCAGGGACGGACCAAAAACATTCAGTACTTC. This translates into CATSIQGRTKNIQYF.

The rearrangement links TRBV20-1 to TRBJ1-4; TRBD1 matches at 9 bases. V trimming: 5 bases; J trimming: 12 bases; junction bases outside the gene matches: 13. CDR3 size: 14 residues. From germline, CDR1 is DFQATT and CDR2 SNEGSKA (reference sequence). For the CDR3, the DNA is TGCAGTGCTTGGGACAGGGCCCGCTTATCGGAACTGTTTTTT. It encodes CSAWDRARLSELFF.

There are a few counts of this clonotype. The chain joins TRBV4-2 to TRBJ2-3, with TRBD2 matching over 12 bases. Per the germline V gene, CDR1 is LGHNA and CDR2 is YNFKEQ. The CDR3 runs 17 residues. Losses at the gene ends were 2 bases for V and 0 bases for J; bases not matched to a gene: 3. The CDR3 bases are TGTGCCAGCAGCCAACAGACTAGCGGGAGAAGCACAGATACGCAGTATTTT. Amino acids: CASSQQTSGRSTDTQYF.

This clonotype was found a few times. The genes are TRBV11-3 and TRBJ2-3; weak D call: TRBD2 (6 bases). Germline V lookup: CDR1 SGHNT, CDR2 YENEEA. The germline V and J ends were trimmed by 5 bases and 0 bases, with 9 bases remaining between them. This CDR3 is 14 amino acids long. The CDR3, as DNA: TGTGCCAGCAGCGGGGACTCTAGCACAGATACGCAGTATTTT. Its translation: CASSGDSSTDTQYF.